This T cell receptor beta chain was recovered during a study of response to subunit inactivated influenza vaccine. V lost 4 bases, J lost 4 bases, and 8 bases lay in between. CDR1 and CDR2 from the germline V gene are SGHAT and FQNNGV. This CDR3 comprises 13 residues. With respect to this clonotype: Its antigen remains unknown.

TCRdb re-called the RT-PCR reads with MiXCR, one entry per CDR3 protein. The table shows 600,000 to 850,000 distinct CDR3 sequences, with 14% occurring only once. Study-level results: The authors suggested that every seasonal influenza vaccination recruits few new T cells.

The chain combines TRBV11-2 with TRBJ1-3; the D gene is possibly TRBD1 (5 bases). This TCR was sampled from a man between 45 and 60 years old who received an inactivated influenza vaccine. Sequencing used PBMCs from blood, obtained around 15 days before vaccination. The CDR3 sequence: CASSSGLGNTIYF. CDR3 in DNA: TGTGCCAGCAGCTCGGGACTAGGAAACACCATATATTTT.